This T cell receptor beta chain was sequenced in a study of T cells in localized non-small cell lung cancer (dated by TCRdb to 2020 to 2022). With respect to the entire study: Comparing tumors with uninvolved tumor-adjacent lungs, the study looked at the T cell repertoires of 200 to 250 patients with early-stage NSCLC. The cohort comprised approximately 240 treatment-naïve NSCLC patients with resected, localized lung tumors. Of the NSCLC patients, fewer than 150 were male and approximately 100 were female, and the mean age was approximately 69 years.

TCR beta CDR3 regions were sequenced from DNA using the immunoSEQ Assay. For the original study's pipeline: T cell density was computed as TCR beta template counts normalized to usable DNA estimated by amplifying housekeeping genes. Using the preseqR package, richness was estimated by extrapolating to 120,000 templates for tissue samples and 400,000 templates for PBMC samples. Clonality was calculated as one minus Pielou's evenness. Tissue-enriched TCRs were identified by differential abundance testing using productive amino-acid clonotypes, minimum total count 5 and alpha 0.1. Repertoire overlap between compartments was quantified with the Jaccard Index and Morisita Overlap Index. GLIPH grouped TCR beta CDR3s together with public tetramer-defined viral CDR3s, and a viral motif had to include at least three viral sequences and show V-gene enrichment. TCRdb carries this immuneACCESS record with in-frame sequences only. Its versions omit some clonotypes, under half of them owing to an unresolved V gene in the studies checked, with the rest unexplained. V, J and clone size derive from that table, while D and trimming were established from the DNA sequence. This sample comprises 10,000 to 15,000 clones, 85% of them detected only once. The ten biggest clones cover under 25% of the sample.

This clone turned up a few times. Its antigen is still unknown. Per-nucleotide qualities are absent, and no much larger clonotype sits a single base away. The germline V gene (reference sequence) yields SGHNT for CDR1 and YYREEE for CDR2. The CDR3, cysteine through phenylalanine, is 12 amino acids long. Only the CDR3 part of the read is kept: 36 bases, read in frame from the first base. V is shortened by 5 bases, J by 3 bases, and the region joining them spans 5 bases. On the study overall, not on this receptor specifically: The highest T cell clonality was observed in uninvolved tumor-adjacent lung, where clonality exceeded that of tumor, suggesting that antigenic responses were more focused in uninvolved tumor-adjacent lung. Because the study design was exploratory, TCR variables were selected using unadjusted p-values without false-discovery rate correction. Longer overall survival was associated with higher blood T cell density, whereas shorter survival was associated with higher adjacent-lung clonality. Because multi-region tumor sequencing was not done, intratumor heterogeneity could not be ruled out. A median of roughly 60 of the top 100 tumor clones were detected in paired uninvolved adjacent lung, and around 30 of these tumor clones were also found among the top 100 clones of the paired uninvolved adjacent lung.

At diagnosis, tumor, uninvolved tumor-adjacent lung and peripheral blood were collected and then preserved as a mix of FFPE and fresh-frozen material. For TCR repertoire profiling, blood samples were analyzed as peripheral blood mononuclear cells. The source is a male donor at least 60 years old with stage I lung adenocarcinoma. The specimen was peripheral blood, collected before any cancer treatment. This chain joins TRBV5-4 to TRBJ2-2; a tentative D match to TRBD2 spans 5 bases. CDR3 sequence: CASRRDTGELFF. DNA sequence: TGTGCCAGCAGGCGGGACACCGGGGAGCTGTTTTTT.